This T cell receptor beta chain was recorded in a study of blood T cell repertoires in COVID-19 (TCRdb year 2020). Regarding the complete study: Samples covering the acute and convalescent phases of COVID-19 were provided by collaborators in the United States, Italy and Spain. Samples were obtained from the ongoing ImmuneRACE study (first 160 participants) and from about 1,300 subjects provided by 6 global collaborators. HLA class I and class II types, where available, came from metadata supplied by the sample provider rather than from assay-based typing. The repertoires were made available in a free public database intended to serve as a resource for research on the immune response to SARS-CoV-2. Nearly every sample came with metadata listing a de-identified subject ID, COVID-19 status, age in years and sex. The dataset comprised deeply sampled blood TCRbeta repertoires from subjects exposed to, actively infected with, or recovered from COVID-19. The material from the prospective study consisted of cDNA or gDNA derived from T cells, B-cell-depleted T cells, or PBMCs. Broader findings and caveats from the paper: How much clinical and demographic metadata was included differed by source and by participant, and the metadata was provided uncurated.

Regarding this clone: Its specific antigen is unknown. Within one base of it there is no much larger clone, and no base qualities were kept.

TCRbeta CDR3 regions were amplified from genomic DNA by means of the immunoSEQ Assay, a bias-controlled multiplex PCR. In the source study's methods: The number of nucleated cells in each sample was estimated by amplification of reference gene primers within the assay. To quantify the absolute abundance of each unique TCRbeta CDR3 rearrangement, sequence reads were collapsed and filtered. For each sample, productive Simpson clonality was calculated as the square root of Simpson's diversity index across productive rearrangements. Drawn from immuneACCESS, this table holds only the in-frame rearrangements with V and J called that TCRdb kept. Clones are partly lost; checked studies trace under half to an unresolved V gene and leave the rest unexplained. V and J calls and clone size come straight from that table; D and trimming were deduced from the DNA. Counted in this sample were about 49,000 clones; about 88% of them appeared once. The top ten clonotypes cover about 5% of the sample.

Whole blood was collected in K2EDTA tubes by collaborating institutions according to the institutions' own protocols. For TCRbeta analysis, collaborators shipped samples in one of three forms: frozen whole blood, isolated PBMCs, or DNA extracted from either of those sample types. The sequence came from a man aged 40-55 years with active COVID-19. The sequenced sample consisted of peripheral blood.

The nucleotide sequence reads as follows: TGTGCCAGCAGCCCTAGTGGGGCGGGAGGGCCCTACGAGCAGTACTTC. Its product reads: CASSPSGAGGPYEQYF. The V and J segments used are TRBV9 and TRBJ2-7; 9 bases in between match TRBD2. Germline trimming: 4 bases from V, 2 bases from J; junction bases outside gene matches: 10. CDR3 length: 16 amino acids, cysteine to phenylalanine. CDR3 DNA is the only sequence kept; it has 48 bases, read in frame from the first base. CDR1 and CDR2 (SGDLS, YYNGEE) derive from the germline V gene.